Listed here are 32 T cell receptor beta chains from one sample, sequenced in a study of T cells after somatic rescue of genetic block. This table comes from immunoSEQ multiplex PCR, and its TCRdb copy is limited to in-frame clones, with some not included. The data show around 10,000 clones, about 74% seen once. Sequencing was carried out using peripheral blood mononuclear cells (PBMCs). All receptors come from a boy between 5 and 17 years old.

This clone was seen just once. J is TRBJ1-1 and V is TRBV19; maybe TRBD1 (6 bases). Per the germline V gene, CDR1 is LNHDA and CDR2 is SQIVND (reference sequence). The CDR3 runs to 16 residues. V lost 5 bases to trimming and J lost 0 bases, with 16 bases between them. The DNA of the CDR3 is TGTGCCAGTAGTCCAGGGGTCATTCGGATGAACACTGAAGCTTTCTTT. Protein product: CASSPGVIRMNTEAFF.

CDR3 DNA: TGTGCCAGCAGCCCGGACAGGGGATGGGTAAATGAGCAGTTCTTC. As protein: CASSPDRGWVNEQFF. The rearrangement links TRBV13 to TRBJ2-1, with 9 bases lining up with TRBD1. V lost 5 bases, J lost 7 bases, and 9 bases stayed unmatched. Germline values: CDR1 PRHDT, CDR2 FYEKMQ (reference sequence). This CDR3 region has 15 residues.

This chain joins TRBV25-1 and TRBJ1-2; 9 bases match TRBD1. V lost 1 base and J lost 0; bases outside the gene matches: 6. Germline V gene data show CDR1 as MGHDK and CDR2 as SYGVNS. The CDR3 runs 17 residues. The CDR3 region is CASSEFHRGPANYGYTF. CDR3 coding DNA: TGTGCCAGCAGTGAATTCCACAGGGGGCCGGCTAACTATGGCTACACCTTC.

Turning to this clone: In the same sample, other DNA sequences code for this CDR3. The chain has TRBV6-4 and TRBJ2-3; the D gene is possibly TRBD1 (6 bases). Germline V gives CDR1 MRHNA, CDR2 SNTAGT. The CDR3 has 15 amino acids. V lost 5 bases and J 2 bases, leaving 14 bases between the germline ends. The chain's CDR3 is CASSPQGQPTDTQYF. CDR3 bases: TGTGCCAGCAGTCCTCAAGGACAGCCCACAGATACGCAGTATTTT.

This clone was observed a handful of times. V gene TRBV27 combines with J gene TRBJ1-2; tentatively, D is TRBD1 (5 bases). Germline V gene data show CDR1 as MNHEY and CDR2 as SMNVEV (reference sequence). The CDR3 runs 15 residues. Trimming shortened V by 4 bases and J by 8 bases, and 20 bases separated the two germline ends. This chain's CDR3 is CASSSSSGRVGGYTF. As DNA, the CDR3 is TGTGCCAGCAGTTCGTCCTCGGGACGGGTGGGGGGCTACACCTTC.

CDR3: CASSISGQPPEAFF. In DNA, the CDR3 is TGTGCCAGCAGTATCTCGGGACAGCCACCTGAAGCTTTCTTT. The chain recombines TRBV28 with TRBJ1-1, with 7 positions matching TRBD1. Germline-derived CDR1 and CDR2 are MDHEN and SYDVKM. The V segment lost 5 bases and the J segment 6 bases; nucleotides outside the gene matches: 9. This CDR3 region has 14 residues.

CDR3 sequence: CASSIGEIYEQYF. The CDR3 nucleotides read TGTGCCAGTAGTATCGGTGAAATCTACGAGCAGTACTTC. The chain is built from TRBV19 and TRBJ2-7; D ambiguous. This CDR3 region has 13 residues. The ends were cut back, 3 bases at V and 3 bases at J, with 9 bases in the middle. In germline, CDR1 is LNHDA, CDR2 SQIVND (reference sequence).

This clone was recorded only once. The V call is TRBV6-5, the J call TRBJ2-2; D unclear. Between the trimmed V and J ends, which lost 0 bases and 7 bases, there was a span of 12 bases. CDR1 is MNHEY, CDR2 SVGAGI, per germline. CDR3 size: 15 residues. CDR3 in amino acids: CASSYSGLYSGELFF. The CDR3, as DNA: TGTGCCAGCAGTTACTCGGGTCTATACAGCGGGGAGCTGTTTTTT.

The chain employs TRBV2 and TRBJ2-7; D ambiguous. The CDR3 contains 12 residues. In germline, CDR1 is SNHLY, CDR2 FYNNEI. Trimming left V 9 bases short and J 2 bases short, with 11 bases between. CDR3 sequence reads: CASTAAAYEQYF. The CDR3 DNA is TGTGCCAGTACAGCCGCGGCCTACGAGCAGTACTTC.

The J gene is TRBJ2-4, the V gene TRBV19, with 7 bases fitting TRBD1. After removal of 6 bases from V and 0 bases from J, the junction contained 8 bases not matched to a gene. This CDR3 has 16 amino acids. CDR1 is LNHDA, CDR2 SQIVND, per germline (reference sequence). CDR3 protein: CASSPTGSLAKNIQYF. CDR3 nucleotide sequence: TGTGCCAGTAGCCCGACAGGGTCCTTAGCCAAAAACATTCAGTACTTC.

This chain connects TRBV28 to TRBJ2-3; no definite D call. The length of the CDR3 is 11 residues. Germline CDR1 is MDHEN and CDR2 is SYDVKM. V was trimmed by 6 bases and J by 4 bases, leaving 5 bases between them. The CDR3 DNA reads TGTGCCAGCAGCACCGCAGATACGCAGTATTTT. As protein: CASSTADTQYF.

This clone was observed a handful of times. The sample holds other DNA sequences that translate to the same CDR3. CDR3 in amino acids: CASSLRQGNTEAFF. CDR3 sequence (DNA): TGCGCCAGCAGCTTGCGGCAGGGGAACACTGAAGCTTTCTTT. The chain carries TRBV5-1 and TRBJ1-1; weak D call: TRBD1 (5 bases). V dropped 1 base and J dropped 1 base, with 8 bases sitting between them. CDR1 is SGHRS and CDR2 is YFSETQ in the germline V gene. The CDR3 is 14 amino acids.

As DNA, the CDR3 is TGTGCCAGCAGCCTACTTGGGACTCCCTACAATGAGCAGTTCTTC. Translating gives CASSLLGTPYNEQFF. This chain links TRBV7-6 with TRBJ2-1, with D possibly being TRBD2 (6 bases). The CDR3 is 15 residues long. V lost 5 bases to trimming and J lost 2 bases, with 13 bases between them. In germline, CDR1 is SGHVS, CDR2 FNYEAQ.

This chain connects TRBV7-9 to TRBJ2-7, with no clear D. Germline CDR1 reads SEHNR; CDR2 reads FQNEAQ (reference sequence). The CDR3 loop spans 14 amino acids. Trimming stripped 6 bases from V and 2 bases from J, with 14 bases between. The DNA for the CDR3 is TGTGCCAGCAGTTCCTTAGTGTCAACCTACGAGCAGTACTTC. Encoded protein: CASSSLVSTYEQYF. Together with reference TRBV7-9 and TRBJ2-7, the CDR3 gives the full variable domain: DTGVSQNPRHKITKRGQNVTFRCDPISEHNRLYWYRQTLGQGPEFLTYFQNEAQLEKSRLLSDRFSAERPKGSFSTLEIQRTEQGDSAMYLCASSSLVSTYEQYFGPGTRLTVT.

This sequence joins TRBV28 and TRBJ1-2; 8 bases are shared with TRBD1. The trim removed 4 bases at V and 8 bases at J, leaving 6 bases unmatched. Germline V CDR1 and CDR2: MDHEN, SYDVKM. The CDR3 sequence is 13 residues long. DNA for the CDR3: TGTGCCAGCAGTTCGGACAGGGCGGGCGGCTACACCTTC. Amino acids: CASSSDRAGGYTF.

V usage is TRBV5-1 and J usage is TRBJ1-2, with 8 bases that match TRBD1. The CDR3 sequence is 16 residues long. Germline lookup yields CDR1 SGHRS and CDR2 YFSETQ. Losses at the gene ends were 2 bases for V and 4 bases for J; bases not matched to a gene: 10. CDR3 in DNA: TGCGCCAGCAGCTTAGAGGTTTGGGACAGGCTCTATGGCTACACCTTC. Its protein is CASSLEVWDRLYGYTF.

The CDR3: CASSLGVKQYF. CDR3 bases: TGTGCCAGCAGCCTGGGAGTTAAGCAGTACTTC. This sequence joins TRBV7-2 and TRBJ2-7, with TRBD2 as a possible D gene (5 bases). This CDR3 contains 11 residues. Trimming cost V 5 bases and J 8 bases, with 10 bases left between them. Germline V gives CDR1 SGHTA, CDR2 FQGNSA.

The genes are TRBV28 and TRBJ2-7; 9 nucleotides line up with TRBD2. J gave up 2 bases and V 3 bases, and 5 bases lay outside the gene matches. Germline lookup yields CDR1 MDHEN and CDR2 SYDVKM. The CDR3 totals 15 residues. The CDR3 loop reads CASSFTLAGAYEQYF. The CDR3 nucleotides are TGTGCCAGCAGTTTTACACTAGCGGGTGCCTACGAGCAGTACTTC. Full variable domain (missing parts from reference TRBV28 and TRBJ2-7): DVKVTQSSRYLVKRTGEKVFLECVQDMDHENMFWYRQDPGLGLRLIYFSYDVKMKEKGDIPEGYSVSREKKERFSLILESASTNQTSMYLCASSFTLAGAYEQYFGPGTRLTVT.

This clone was seen more than once but under ten times. The CDR3 is CASSFSISGGTYNEQFF. As DNA, the CDR3 is TGTGCCAGCAGCTTCTCGATCAGCGGGGGCACCTACAATGAGCAGTTCTTC. The chain is built from TRBV5-4 and TRBJ2-1; 8 nucleotides line up with TRBD2. With V trimmed by 2 bases and J by 2 bases, 9 bases remained unmatched. CDR1 and CDR2 (germline): SGHNT, YYREEE (reference sequence). CDR3 size: 17 residues.

V and J are TRBV6-6 and TRBJ2-1; tentatively, D is TRBD2 (7 bases). Germline CDR1 reads MNHNY; CDR2 reads SVGAGI (reference sequence). The CDR3 has 14 amino acids. Trimming cost V 6 bases and J 7 bases, with 16 bases left between them. CDR3 nucleotides: TGTGCCAGCAGGGGGGCAGTGGGAGGGAATGAGCAGTTCTTC. Protein: CASRGAVGGNEQFF.

The chain has TRBV7-3 and TRBJ2-3; 12 nucleotides line up with TRBD2. From germline, CDR1 is SGHTA and CDR2 FQGTGA. The CDR3 covers 15 residues. J lost 6 bases, V lost 6 bases, and 7 bases had no gene match. This chain's CDR3 is CASRSSGGAWDTQYF. As DNA, the CDR3 is TGTGCCAGCAGATCTAGCGGGGGGGCCTGGGATACGCAGTATTTT.

The gene calls are TRBV28 and TRBJ2-7, with 7 bases lining up with TRBD1. V dropped 4 bases and J dropped 2; count of bases not matched to a gene: 11. The CDR3 extends over 16 amino acids. The V gene's germline CDR1 is MDHEN and CDR2 SYDVKM. DNA of the CDR3: TGTGCCAGCAGTTCATACCTGCCGACAGGGACCTACGAGCAGTACTTC. Translated, it gives CASSSYLPTGTYEQYF.

This chain uses TRBV7-3 with TRBJ2-3, with 8 bases aligning to TRBD2. Germline lookup yields CDR1 SGHTA and CDR2 FQGTGA. This CDR3 contains 16 residues. V lost 2 bases and J lost 3; bases outside the gene matches: 7. The CDR3 region has the DNA TGTGCCAGCAGCTTAGACGGCGGGAGGAGGACAGATACGCAGTATTTT. Its translation is CASSLDGGRRTDTQYF.

The chain links TRBV5-1 to TRBJ1-6; no clear D. The germline V gene has CDR1 SGHRS and CDR2 YFSETQ. The CDR3 runs to 13 residues. V was cut by 0 bases and J by 6 bases, with 4 bases left in between. The CDR3 nucleotides are TGCGCCAGCAGCTTGGTTGGTAATTCACCCCTCCACTTT. This gives the protein CASSLVGNSPLHF.

V usage is TRBV30 and J usage is TRBJ2-3, with 9 bases lining up with TRBD2. CDR1 and CDR2 (germline): GTSNPN, SVGIG (reference sequence). The V and J ends lost 3 bases and 0 bases, in that order; junction bases with no gene match: 4. This CDR3 has 15 amino acids. The CDR3 loop is CAWSSSGVSTDTQYF. The CDR3, as DNA: TGTGCCTGGAGCTCTAGCGGGGTTAGCACAGATACGCAGTATTTT. The full variable domain, in which reference TRBV30 and TRBJ2-3 provide the parts outside the CDR3, is SQTIHQWPATLVQPVGSPLSLECTVEGTSNPNLYWYRQAAGRGLQLLFYSVGIGQISSEVPQNLSASRPQDRQFILSSKKLLLSDSGFYLCAWSSSGVSTDTQYFGPGTRLTVL.

V gene TRBV5-1 combines with J gene TRBJ2-5; no definite D call. Trimming left V 0 bases short and J 0 bases short, with 12 bases between. Germline-derived CDR1 and CDR2 are SGHRS and YFSETQ. This CDR3 contains 16 residues. DNA for the CDR3: TGCGCCAGCAGCTTGGGGCGACCGCTGTACCAAGAGACCCAGTACTTC. Amino acids: CASSLGRPLYQETQYF.

Only a few counts were recorded for this clone. V usage is TRBV19 and J usage is TRBJ2-2; 8 positions agree with TRBD2. V lost 5 bases, J lost 6 bases, and 8 bases stayed unmatched. Germline CDR1 and CDR2: LNHDA and SQIVND (reference sequence). The CDR3 totals 15 residues. The CDR3 bases are TGTGCCAGTAGTCCCAGCGGGGGCCCCTCCGGGGAGCTGTTTTTT. Encoded protein: CASSPSGGPSGELFF.

Here the CDR3 DNA reads TGTGCCAGCAGTAAAGACAGGGGACCTAATGAAAAACTGTTTTTT. Amino acids: CASSKDRGPNEKLFF. V usage is TRBV6-1 and J usage is TRBJ1-4, with TRBD1 identical over 8 bases. V dropped 5 bases and J dropped 3; count of bases not matched to a gene: 5. Germline lookup yields CDR1 MNHNS and CDR2 SASEGT. The CDR3 loop spans 15 amino acids.

V gene TRBV5-3 combines with J gene TRBJ2-6, with 7 bases that match TRBD1. TRBV5-3 is classed as an ORF, of uncertain function. V shed 0 bases and J 2 bases; nucleotides not matched to a gene: 17. This CDR3 spans 21 amino acids. CDR3 sequence reads: CARSLGPTGSLRYPGANVLTF. The CDR3 region has the DNA TGTGCCAGAAGCTTGGGGCCGACAGGGTCCCTTCGTTACCCTGGGGCCAACGTCCTGACTTTC.

The chain has TRBV11-3 and TRBJ2-1; 14 positions agree with TRBD2. The germline CDR1 and CDR2 sequences are SGHNT and YENEEA. After removal of 1 base from V and 7 bases from J, the junction contained 9 bases not matched to a gene. The CDR3 consists of 18 residues. CDR3 bases: TGTGCCAGCAGCTTAGCCCCCACCGGGACTAGCGGGAGTAATGAGCAGTTCTTC. Translation gives CASSLAPTGTSGSNEQFF.

This clone occurred a few times. The CDR3 is CASSLAPSGESYEQYF. The CDR3, as DNA: TGCGCCAGCAGCTTGGCTCCCAGCGGGGAGTCCTACGAGCAGTACTTC. The chain recombines TRBV5-1 with TRBJ2-7; TRBD2 agrees at 7 bases. CDR1 and CDR2 from the germline V gene are SGHRS and YFSETQ. The CDR3 covers 16 residues. Trimming removed 0 bases from V and 1 base from J; junction bases left unmatched: 7.

The chain uses TRBV4-1 and TRBJ1-3, with D tentatively TRBD1 (6 bases). The CDR3 is 16 amino acids. Trimming took 1 base from V and 4 from J, leaving 14 bases between them. The germline gives CDR1 MGHRA, CDR2 YSYEKL. In DNA form, the CDR3 reads TGCGCCAGCAGCCAAGGGACAGATCTTTCGGGAAACACCATATATTTT. Residues: CASSQGTDLSGNTIYF.